The 4 T cell receptor beta chains given below trace back to one sample, sequenced in a study of neurological immune-mediated disorders. TCRdb independently ran MiXCR on the 5' RACE reads; one entry per CDR3 protein. Of almost 85,000 distinct CDR3 sequences detected, 2% to 3% appear once; the ten largest clones hold 1.1%. The specimen was PBMCs. Source of these receptors: a woman aged 25 to 39 with multiple sclerosis.

The sample holds many counts of this clonotype. CDR3 DNA: TGTGCCAGCACTCCTAGTGGGGCCAATGAGCAGTTCTTC. Its translation is CASTPSGANEQFF. V and J are TRBV27 and TRBJ2-1; tentative D call: TRBD1 (5 bases). Per the germline V gene, CDR1 is MNHEY and CDR2 is SMNVEV (reference sequence). V gave up 7 bases and J gave up 6 bases, with 13 bases separating them. The CDR3 is 13 residues long.

In its sample, this clonotype was seen many times. V is TRBV4-3 and J is TRBJ2-1, with D hard to call. This CDR3 has 14 residues. Germline-derived CDR1 and CDR2 are LGHNA and YSLEER. V lost 4 bases and J lost 3, with 10 bases in between. CDR3 in DNA: TGCGCCAGCAGCCCAGGTCGGCTCTACAATGAGCAGTTCTTC. Translation: CASSPGRLYNEQFF.

Ten or more counts support this clonotype. This chain connects TRBV14 to TRBJ1-1; no firm D call. There are 15 residues in the CDR3. Between the trimmed V and J ends, which lost 0 bases and 0 bases, there was a span of 8 bases. The germline gives CDR1 SGHDN, CDR2 FVKESK. The CDR3 DNA follows: TGTGCCAGCAGCCAAGAAGATCAAATGAACACTGAAGCTTTCTTT. Translated: CASSQEDQMNTEAFF.

This clonotype has at least ten counts. One end of the junction fails to match germline, which may point to a read error. The rearrangement uses TRBV29-1 and TRBJ2-3; no reliable D call. Germline CDR1 is SQVTM and CDR2 is ANQGSEA. The CDR3 loop spans 13 amino acids. CDR3 coding DNA: TGCAGCGTCGAAGCCCCTAGCACAGATACGCAGTATTTT. It codes for CSVEAPSTDTQYF.